The 8 T cell receptor beta chains below were found in one sample sequenced in a study of cytomegalovirus exposure and HLA in healthy donors. Use of 60 Vbeta and 13 Jbeta primers characterized the PCR. The assay was immunoSEQ multiplex PCR, and TCRdb's table has in-frame clones only and misses some. The repertoire holds 150,000 to 200,000 clones, with 81% as singletons. The specimen was PBMCs. These receptors were taken from a man in his fifties or sixties in good health and CMV-seronegative.

This clone was seen only a few times. V is TRBV11-3 and J is TRBJ2-1; 9 bases map to TRBD1. V lost 6 bases to trimming and J lost 7 bases; unmatched junction nucleotides: 7. The CDR3 has 14 amino acids. Germline CDR1 reads SGHNT; CDR2 reads YENEEA. This CDR3 is CASSSGQGLNEQFF. Here the CDR3 DNA reads TGTGCCAGCAGTTCGGGACAGGGACTTAATGAGCAGTTCTTC. Full variable domain (missing parts from reference TRBV11-3 and TRBJ2-1): EAGVVQSPRYKIIEKKQPVAFWCNPISGHNTLYWYLQNLGQGPELLIRYENEEAVDDSQLPKDRFSAERLKGVDSTLKIQPAELGDSAVYLCASSSGQGLNEQFFGPGTRLTVL.

The chain is built from TRBV7-3 and TRBJ2-5; maybe TRBD1 (6 bases). Per the germline V gene, CDR1 is SGHTA and CDR2 is FQGTGA. The CDR3 runs 15 residues. V was pared by 5 bases and J by 4 bases, with 17 bases between. The CDR3 is CASSPQGRLGETQYF. The CDR3 nucleotides read TGTGCCAGCAGCCCACAGGGTAGGCTCGGAGAGACCCAGTACTTC. Drawing the rest from reference TRBV7-3 and TRBJ2-5, the complete variable domain is GAGVSQTPSNKVTEKGKYVELRCDPISGHTALYWYRQSLGQGPEFLIYFQGTGAADDSGLPNDRFFAVRPEGSVSTLKIQRTERGDSAVYLCASSPQGRLGETQYFGPGTRLLVL.

The V and J genes are TRBV7-2 and TRBJ1-1; 9 positions agree with TRBD1. Germline V gene data show CDR1 as SGHTA and CDR2 as FQGNSA. The trim removed 5 bases at V and 4 bases at J, leaving 5 bases unmatched. The length of the CDR3 is 14 residues. DNA of the CDR3: TGTGCCAGCAGCACCAGACAGGGGGGCACTGAAGCTTTCTTT. The encoded protein is CASSTRQGGTEAFF.

This chain uses TRBV6-4 with TRBJ2-3, with 12 nucleotides matching TRBD2. The CDR3 consists of 19 residues. Germline V gene sequence: CDR1 MRHNA, CDR2 SNTAGT. Unmatched junction bases numbered 8, after V lost 0 bases and J lost 1 base. The CDR3 reads CASSDSGLAGGPCTDTQYF. CDR3 nucleotide sequence: TGTGCCAGCAGTGACTCAGGCCTAGCGGGGGGGCCATGCACAGATACGCAGTATTTT.

The chain is built from TRBV10-3 and TRBJ2-1, with a tentative D call TRBD1 (5 bases). Trimming removed 2 bases from V and 7 bases from J, with 15 bases in between. The CDR3 sequence is 15 residues long. Germline CDR1 reads ENHRY; CDR2 reads SYGVKD. CDR3 loop: CAISEDTKQANEQFF. DNA for the CDR3: TGTGCCATCAGTGAGGACACCAAACAGGCGAATGAGCAGTTCTTC.

The J gene is TRBJ2-3, the V gene TRBV4-3; D is undetermined. This CDR3 has 14 residues. Germline V gives CDR1 LGHNA, CDR2 YSLEER. V shed 0 bases and J shed 1 base, with 5 bases lying between them. CDR3 region: CASSQDRGTDTQYF. In DNA, the CDR3 is TGCGCCAGCAGCCAAGATCGTGGCACAGATACGCAGTATTTT.

V is TRBV7-9 and J is TRBJ2-7; 10 bases align to TRBD2. The V and J ends lost 1 base and 4 bases, in that order; junction bases with no gene match: 4. Germline V CDR1 and CDR2: SEHNR, FQNEAQ (reference sequence). The CDR3 extends over 15 amino acids. CDR3 in DNA: TGTGCCAGCAGCTTAGGGACTAGCGGAGTTTACGAGCAGTACTTC. This codes for CASSLGTSGVYEQYF.

This clone came up once. The CDR3 DNA reads TGTGCCAGCAGCCTCCCGGGGGGCACTGAAGCTTTCTTT. This encodes CASSLPGGTEAFF. This chain uses TRBV7-2 with TRBJ1-1; a weak D match, TRBD1 (5 bases). Germline CDR1 SGHTA, CDR2 FQGNSA. Trimming stripped 5 bases from V and 4 bases from J, with 11 bases between. This CDR3 is 13 amino acids long.